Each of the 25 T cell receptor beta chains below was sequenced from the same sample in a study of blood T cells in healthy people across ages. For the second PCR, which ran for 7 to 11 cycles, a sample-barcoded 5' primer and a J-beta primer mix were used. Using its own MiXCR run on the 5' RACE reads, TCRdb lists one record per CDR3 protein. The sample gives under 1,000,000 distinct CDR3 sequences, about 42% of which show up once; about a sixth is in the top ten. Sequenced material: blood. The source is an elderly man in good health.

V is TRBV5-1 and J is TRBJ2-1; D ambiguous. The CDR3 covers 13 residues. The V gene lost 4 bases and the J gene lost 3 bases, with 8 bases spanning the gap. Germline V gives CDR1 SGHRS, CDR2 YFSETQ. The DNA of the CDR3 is TGCGCCAGCAGCGTGGCCATCTACAATGAGCAGTTCTTC. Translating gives CASSVAIYNEQFF. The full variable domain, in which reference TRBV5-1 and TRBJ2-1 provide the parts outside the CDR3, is KAGVTQTPRYLIKTRGQQVTLSCSPISGHRSVSWYQQTPGQGLQFLFEYFSETQRNKGNFPGRFSGRQFSNSRSEMNVSTLELGDSALYLCASSVAIYNEQFFGPGTRLTVL.

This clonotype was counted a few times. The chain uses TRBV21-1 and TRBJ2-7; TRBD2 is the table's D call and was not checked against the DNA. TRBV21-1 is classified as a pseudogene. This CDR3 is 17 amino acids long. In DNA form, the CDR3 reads TGTGCCAGCAGCCCGAGGTGGAGGGAAGCGGATATCTACGAGCAGTACTTC. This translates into CASSPRWREADIYEQYF.

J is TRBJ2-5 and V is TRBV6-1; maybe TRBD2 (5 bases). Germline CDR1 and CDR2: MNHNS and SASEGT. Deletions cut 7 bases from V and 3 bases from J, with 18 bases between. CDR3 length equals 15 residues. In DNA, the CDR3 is TGTGCCAGCATCGGAGGCAGCCGTCTAAAAGAGACCCAGTACTTC. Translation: CASIGGSRLKETQYF.

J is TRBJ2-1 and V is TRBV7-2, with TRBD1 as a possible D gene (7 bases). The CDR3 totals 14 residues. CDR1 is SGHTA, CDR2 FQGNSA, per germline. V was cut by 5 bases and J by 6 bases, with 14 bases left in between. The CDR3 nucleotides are TGTGCCAGCAGCCCAGGGGGGAGCTTCAATGAGCAGTTCTTC. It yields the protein CASSPGGSFNEQFF.

The CDR3 sequence is CASSLAPGTGNEQYF. CDR3 in DNA: TGTGCCAGCAGCTTGGCCCCCGGGACAGGGAACGAGCAGTACTTC. The gene calls are TRBV5-5 and TRBJ2-7; 9 positions match TRBD1. Germline V gene sequence: CDR1 SGHKS, CDR2 YYEKEE (reference sequence). V lost 0 bases, J lost 5 bases, and 6 bases stayed unmatched. CDR3 size: 15 residues.

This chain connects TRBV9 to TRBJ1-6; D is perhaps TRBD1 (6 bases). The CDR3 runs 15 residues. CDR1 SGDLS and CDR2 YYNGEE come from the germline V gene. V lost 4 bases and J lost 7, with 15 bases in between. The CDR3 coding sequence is TGTGCCAGCAGCCAGGGGCCGGACGAAAATTCACCCCTCCACTTT. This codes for CASSQGPDENSPLHF.

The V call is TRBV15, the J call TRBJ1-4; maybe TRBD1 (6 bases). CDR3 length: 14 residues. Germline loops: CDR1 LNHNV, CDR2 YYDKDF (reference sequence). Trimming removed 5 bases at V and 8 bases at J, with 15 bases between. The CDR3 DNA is TGTGCCACCAGCCTGGACAGCTGGGGCGAAAAACTGTTTTTT. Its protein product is CATSLDSWGEKLFF.

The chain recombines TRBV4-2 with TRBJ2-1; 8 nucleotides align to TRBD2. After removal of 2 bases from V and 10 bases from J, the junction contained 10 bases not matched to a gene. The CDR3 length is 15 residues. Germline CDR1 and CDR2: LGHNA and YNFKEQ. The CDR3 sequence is CASSQIAGRAGEQFF. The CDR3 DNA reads TGTGCCAGCAGCCAAATAGCGGGAAGAGCAGGGGAGCAGTTCTTC.

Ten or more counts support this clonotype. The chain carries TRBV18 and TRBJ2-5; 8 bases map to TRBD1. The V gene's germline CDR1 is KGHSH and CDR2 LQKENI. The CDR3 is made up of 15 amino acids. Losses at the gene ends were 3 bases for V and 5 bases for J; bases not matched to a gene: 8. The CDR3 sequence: CASSPDVDRDETQYF. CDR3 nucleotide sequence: TGTGCCAGCTCACCTGATGTGGACAGGGATGAGACCCAGTACTTC. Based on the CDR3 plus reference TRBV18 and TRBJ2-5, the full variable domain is NAGVMQNPRHLVRRRGQEARLRCSPMKGHSHVYWYRQLPEEGLKFMVYLQKENIIDESGMPKERFSAEFPKEGPSILRIQQVVRGDSAAYFCASSPDVDRDETQYFGPGTRLLVL.

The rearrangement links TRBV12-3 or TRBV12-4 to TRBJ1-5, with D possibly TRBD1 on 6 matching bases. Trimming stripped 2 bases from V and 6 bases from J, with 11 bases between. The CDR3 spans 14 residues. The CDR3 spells CASSLQGKIQPQHF. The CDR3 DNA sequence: TGTGCCAGCAGTTTACAGGGGAAAATTCAGCCCCAGCATTTT.

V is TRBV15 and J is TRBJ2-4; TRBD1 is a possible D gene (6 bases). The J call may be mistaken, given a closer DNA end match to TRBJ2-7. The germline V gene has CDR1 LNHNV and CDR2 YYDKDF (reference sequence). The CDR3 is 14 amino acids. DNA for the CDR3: TGTGCCACCAGCAGAGAGGGGCAGGGGTACGAGCAGTACTTC. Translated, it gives CATSREGQGYEQYF.

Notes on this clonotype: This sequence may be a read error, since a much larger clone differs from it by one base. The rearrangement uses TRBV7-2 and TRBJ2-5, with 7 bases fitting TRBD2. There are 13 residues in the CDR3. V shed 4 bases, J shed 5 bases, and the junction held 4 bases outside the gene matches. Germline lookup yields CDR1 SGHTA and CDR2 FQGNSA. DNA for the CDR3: TGTGCCAGCAGCTGGACTAGTAAGGAGACCCAGTACTTC. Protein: CASSWTSKETQYF.

CDR3: CASSLYTGDTGELFF. CDR3 coding DNA: TGCGCCAGCAGCCTGTACACAGGAGACACCGGGGAGCTGTTTTTT. This chain uses TRBV5-1 with TRBJ2-2; TRBD1 is a possible D gene (5 bases). Between the trimmed V and J ends, which lost 4 bases and 3 bases, there was a span of 13 bases. Germline CDR1 SGHRS, CDR2 YFSETQ. The CDR3 length is 15 residues.

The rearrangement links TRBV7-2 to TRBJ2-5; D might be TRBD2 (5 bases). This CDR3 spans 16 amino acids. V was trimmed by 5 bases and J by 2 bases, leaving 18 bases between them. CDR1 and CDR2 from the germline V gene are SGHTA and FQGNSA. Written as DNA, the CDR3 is TGTGCCAGCAGCCCCCGGGGTACGGTTAGGCAAGAGACCCAGTACTTC. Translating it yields CASSPRGTVRQETQYF.

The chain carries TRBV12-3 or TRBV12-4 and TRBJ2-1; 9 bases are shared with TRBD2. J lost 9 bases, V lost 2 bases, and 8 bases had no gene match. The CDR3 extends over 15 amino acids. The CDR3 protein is CASSLSVAGEGEQFF. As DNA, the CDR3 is TGTGCCAGCAGTTTAAGTGTAGCGGGAGAGGGTGAGCAGTTCTTC.

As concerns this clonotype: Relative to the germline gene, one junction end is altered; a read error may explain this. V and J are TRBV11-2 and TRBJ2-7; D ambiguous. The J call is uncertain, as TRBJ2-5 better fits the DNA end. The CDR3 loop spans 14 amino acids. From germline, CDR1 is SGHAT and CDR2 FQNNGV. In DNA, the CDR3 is TGTGTCAGCAGCGCGATGACTCCAACAGAGACCCAGTACTTC. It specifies CVSSAMTPTETQYF.

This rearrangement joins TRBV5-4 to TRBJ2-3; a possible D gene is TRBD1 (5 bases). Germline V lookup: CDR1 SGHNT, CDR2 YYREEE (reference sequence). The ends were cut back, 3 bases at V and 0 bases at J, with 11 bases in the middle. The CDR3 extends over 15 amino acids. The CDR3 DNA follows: TGTGCCAGCAGCTACAGGAGCTCTAGCACAGATACGCAGTATTTT. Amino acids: CASSYRSSSTDTQYF.

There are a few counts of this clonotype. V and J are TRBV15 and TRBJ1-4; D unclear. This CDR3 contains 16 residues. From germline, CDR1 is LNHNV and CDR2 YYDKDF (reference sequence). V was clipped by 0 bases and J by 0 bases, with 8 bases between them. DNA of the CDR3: TGTGCCACCAGCAGAGATCGGCCCGCAACTAATGAAAAACTGTTTTTT. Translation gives CATSRDRPATNEKLFF.

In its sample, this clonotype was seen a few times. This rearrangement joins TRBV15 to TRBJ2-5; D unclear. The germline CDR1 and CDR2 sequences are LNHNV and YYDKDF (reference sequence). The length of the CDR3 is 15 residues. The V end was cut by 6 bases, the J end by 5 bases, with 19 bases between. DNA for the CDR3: TGTGCCACCAGTTATCTCAAGGCAGGCGAGGAGACCCAGTACTTC. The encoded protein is CATSYLKAGEETQYF.

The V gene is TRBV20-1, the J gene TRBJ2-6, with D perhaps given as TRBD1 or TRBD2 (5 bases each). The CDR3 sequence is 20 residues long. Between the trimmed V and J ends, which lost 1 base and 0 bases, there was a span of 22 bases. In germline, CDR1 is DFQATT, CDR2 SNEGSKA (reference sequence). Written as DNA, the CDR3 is TGCAGTGCTAGAGCGTCGGGGACCCCTTTTTCCCTCTCTGGGGCCAACGTCCTGACTTTC. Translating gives CSARASGTPFSLSGANVLTF.

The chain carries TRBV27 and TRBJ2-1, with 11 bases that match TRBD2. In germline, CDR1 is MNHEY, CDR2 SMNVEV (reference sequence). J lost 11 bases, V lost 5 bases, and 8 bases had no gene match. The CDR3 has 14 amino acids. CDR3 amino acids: CASSMGTSGAKQFF. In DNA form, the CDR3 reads TGTGCCAGCAGTATGGGGACTAGCGGAGCTAAGCAGTTCTTC.

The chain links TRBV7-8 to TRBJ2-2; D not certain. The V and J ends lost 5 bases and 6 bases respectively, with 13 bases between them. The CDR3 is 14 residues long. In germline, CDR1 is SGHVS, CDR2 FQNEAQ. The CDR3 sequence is CASSPIVLPGELFF. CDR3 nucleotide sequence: TGTGCCAGCAGCCCAATAGTCCTGCCCGGGGAGCTGTTTTTT.

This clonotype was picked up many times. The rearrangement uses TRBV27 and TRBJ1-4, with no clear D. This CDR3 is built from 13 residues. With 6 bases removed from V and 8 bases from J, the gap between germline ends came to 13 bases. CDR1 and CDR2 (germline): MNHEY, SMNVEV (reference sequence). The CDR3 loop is CASSLQPEEKLFF. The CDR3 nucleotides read TGTGCCAGCAGCCTACAGCCGGAGGAAAAACTGTTTTTT. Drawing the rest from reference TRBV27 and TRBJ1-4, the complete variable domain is EAQVTQNPRYLITVTGKKLTVTCSQNMNHEYMSWYRQDPGLGLRQIYYSMNVEVTDKGDVPEGYKVSRKEKRNFPLILESPSPNQTSLYFCASSLQPEEKLFFGSGTQLSVL.

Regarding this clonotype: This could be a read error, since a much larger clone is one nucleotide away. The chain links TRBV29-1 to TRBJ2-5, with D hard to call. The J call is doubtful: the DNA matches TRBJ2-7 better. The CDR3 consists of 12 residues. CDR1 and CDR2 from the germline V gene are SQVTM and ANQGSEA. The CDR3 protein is CSVTDGADEQYF. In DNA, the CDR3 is TGCAGCGTGACGGACGGAGCCGACGAGCAGTACTTC.

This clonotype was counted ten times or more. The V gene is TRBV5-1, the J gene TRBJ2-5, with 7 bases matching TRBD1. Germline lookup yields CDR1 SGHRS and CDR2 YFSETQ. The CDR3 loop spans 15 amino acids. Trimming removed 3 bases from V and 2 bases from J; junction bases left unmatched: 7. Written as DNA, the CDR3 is TGCGCCAGCAGCTCCCTAATGGACAGGCAAGAGACCCAGTACTTC. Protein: CASSSLMDRQETQYF. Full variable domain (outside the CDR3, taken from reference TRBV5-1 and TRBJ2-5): KAGVTQTPRYLIKTRGQQVTLSCSPISGHRSVSWYQQTPGQGLQFLFEYFSETQRNKGNFPGRFSGRQFSNSRSEMNVSTLELGDSALYLCASSSLMDRQETQYFGPGTRLLVL.